This T cell receptor beta chain was obtained from a study of lymphopenia after photon versus proton radiotherapy. Broader study findings: Under photons, naive T cells and diversity fell while effector/memory populations rose. Survival link was tested only in deceased patients; proton benefit remains a possibility. After lymphocyte nadir, photon-treated repertoires showed oligoclonal expansion, especially CD8+ Temra.

TCRdb's copy holds only in-frame clones and misses some; the assay was immunoSEQ multiplex PCR. The sample lists approximately 66,000 clones; 75% to 90% were seen once. On this clone itself: Its antigen is unidentified.

Looked up from germline, CDR1 is SGDLS and CDR2 is YYNGEE. Trimming took off 1 base at V and 1 base at J, with 11 bases between the two ends. The CDR3 has 15 residues. The sequences come from peripheral blood, collected from a patient treated with photon-based radiotherapy. The clonotype originates from a man in his forties or fifties with gastric cancer. The gene calls are TRBV9 and TRBJ2-5; D is possibly TRBD1 (5 bases). Here the CDR3 reads CASSVYSGAQETQYF. The CDR3 nucleotides read TGTGCCAGCAGCGTATACAGTGGGGCCCAAGAGACCCAGTACTTC.